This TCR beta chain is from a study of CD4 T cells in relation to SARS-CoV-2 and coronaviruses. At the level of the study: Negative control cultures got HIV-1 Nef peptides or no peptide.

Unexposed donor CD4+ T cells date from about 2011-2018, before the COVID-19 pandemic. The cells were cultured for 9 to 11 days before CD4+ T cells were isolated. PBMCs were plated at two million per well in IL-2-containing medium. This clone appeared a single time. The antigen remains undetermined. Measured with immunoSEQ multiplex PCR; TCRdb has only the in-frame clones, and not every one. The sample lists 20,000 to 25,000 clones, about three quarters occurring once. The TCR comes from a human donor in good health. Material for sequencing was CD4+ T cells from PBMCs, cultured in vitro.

CDR3 sequence: CASSEFGTGTRTDTQYF. The CDR3 nucleotides are TGTGCCAGCAGTGAGTTTGGGACCGGGACTAGGACAGATACGCAGTATTTT. The chain links TRBV2 to TRBJ2-3, with 8 bases fitting TRBD2. Germline V gene data show CDR1 as SNHLY and CDR2 as FYNNEI. V dropped 3 bases and J dropped 3; count of bases not matched to a gene: 11. The CDR3 runs to 17 residues.